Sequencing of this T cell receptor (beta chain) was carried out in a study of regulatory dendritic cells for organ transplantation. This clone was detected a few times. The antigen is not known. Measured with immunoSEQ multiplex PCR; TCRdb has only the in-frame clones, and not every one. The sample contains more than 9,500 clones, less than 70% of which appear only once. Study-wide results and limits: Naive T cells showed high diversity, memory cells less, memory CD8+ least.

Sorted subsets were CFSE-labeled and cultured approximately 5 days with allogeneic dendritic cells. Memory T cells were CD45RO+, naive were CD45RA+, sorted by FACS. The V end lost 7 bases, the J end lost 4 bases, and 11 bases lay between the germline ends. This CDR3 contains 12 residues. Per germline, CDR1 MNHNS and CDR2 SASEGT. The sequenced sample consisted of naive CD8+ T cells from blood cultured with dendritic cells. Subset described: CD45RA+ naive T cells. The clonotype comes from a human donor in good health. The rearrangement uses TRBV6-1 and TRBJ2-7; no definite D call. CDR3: CASTFTVYEQYF. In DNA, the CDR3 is TGTGCCAGCACTTTCACGGTATACGAGCAGTACTTC.